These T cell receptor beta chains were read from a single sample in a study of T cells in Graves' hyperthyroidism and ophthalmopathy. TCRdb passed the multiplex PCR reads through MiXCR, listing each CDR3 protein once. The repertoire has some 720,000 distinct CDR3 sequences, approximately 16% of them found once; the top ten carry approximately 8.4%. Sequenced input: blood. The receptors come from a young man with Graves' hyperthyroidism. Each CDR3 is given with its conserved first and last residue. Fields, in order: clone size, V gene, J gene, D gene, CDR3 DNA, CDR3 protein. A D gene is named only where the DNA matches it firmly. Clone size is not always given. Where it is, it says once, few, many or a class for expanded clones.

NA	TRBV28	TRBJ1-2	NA	TGTGCCAGCCGCGCGGCGGGGGACTATGGCTACACCTTC	CASRAAGDYGYTF
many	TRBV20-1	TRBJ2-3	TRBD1	TGCAGTGCCATGGACAGGGGGGAAGCAGATACGCAGTATTTT	CSAMDRGEADTQYF
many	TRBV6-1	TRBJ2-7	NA	TGTGCCAGCAGTGAAGCGGCTGGGTACGAGCAGTACTTC	CASSEAAGYEQYF
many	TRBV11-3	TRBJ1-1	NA	TGTGCCAGCAGCTCTCCAGAGAGCACTGAAGCTTTCTTT	CASSSPESTEAFF
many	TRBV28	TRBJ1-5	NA	TGTGCCAGCAGTTTATCACCGACAGACCTTAGCAATCAGCCCCAGCATTTT	CASSLSPTDLSNQPQHF
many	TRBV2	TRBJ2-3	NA	TGTGCCAGCAGTCCGTTACAACCACGCACAGATACGCAGTATTTT	CASSPLQPRTDTQYF
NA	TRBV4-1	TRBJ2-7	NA	TGCGCCAGCAGCCAAGGTCGAAGAAACTACGAGCAGTACTTC	CASSQGRRNYEQYF
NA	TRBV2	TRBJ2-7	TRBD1	TGTGCCAGTAGGTCCCGGACAGGAGGATCCTACGAGCAGTACTTC	CASRSRTGGSYEQYF
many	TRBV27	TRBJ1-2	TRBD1	TGTGCCAGCAGTCCACAGGGGGCGGAAGGCTACACCTTC	CASSPQGAEGYTF
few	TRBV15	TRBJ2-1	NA	TGTGCCACCAGCAGTAAGCACTACAATGAGCAGTTCTTC	CATSSKHYNEQFF
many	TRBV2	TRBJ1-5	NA	TGTGCCAGCAAAGGGAAGCACCTCCAGCCCCAGCATTTT	CASKGKHLQPQHF
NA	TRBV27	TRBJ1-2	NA	TGTGCCAGCAGCCAGACAGTTAACTATGGCTACACCTTC	CASSQTVNYGYTF
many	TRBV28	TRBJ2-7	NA	TGTGCCAGCAGCTCTGTGTACGAGCAGTACTTC	CASSSVYEQYF
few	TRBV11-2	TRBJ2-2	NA	TGTGCCAGCAGACCCGCCCCCTTAACCGGGGAGCTGTTTTTT	CASRPAPLTGELFF
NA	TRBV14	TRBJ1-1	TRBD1	TGTGCCAGCAGCCAGGGACAGGGAAAGAAGACTGAAGCTTTCTTT	CASSQGQGKKTEAFF
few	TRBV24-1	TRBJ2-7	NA	TGTGCCACCAGTGTAGCAGGGAGCTACGAGCAGTACTTC	CATSVAGSYEQYF
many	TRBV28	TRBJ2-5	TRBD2	TGTGCCAGCAGTTTTAGACTAGCGGGACTAGAGACCCAGTACTTC	CASSFRLAGLETQYF
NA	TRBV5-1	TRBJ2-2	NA	TGCGCCAGCAGCTCGGGACCTCCCGGGGAGCTGTTTTTT	CASSSGPPGELFF
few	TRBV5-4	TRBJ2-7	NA	TGTGCCAGCAGCCAAAGGGCCGCCTACGAGCAGTACTTC	CASSQRAAYEQYF
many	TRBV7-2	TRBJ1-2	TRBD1	TGTGCCAGCAGATTGGACAGGGCCTTAGGGGGCTACACCTTC	CASRLDRALGGYTF
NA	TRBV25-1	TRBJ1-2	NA	TGTGCCAGCAGTGGGCCAAGGAGGGTGGATGGCTACACCTTC	CASSGPRRVDGYTF
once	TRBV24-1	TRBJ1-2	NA	TGTGCCACCAGTGGGCCAGAGTATGGCTACACCTTC	CATSGPEYGYTF
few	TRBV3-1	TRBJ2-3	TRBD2	TGTGCCAGCAGCCAGCCGGGACTAGCGGGAGAAGTGGATACGCAGTATTTT	CASSQPGLAGEVDTQYF
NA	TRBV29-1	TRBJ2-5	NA	TGCAGCGCCCTAGGCGAGACCCAGTACTTC	CSALGETQYF
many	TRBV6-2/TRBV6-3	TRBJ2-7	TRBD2	TGTGCCAGCAGTTACCCCCGGACTAGCGGGGTCTCCACCTACGAGCAGTACTTC	CASSYPRTSGVSTYEQYF
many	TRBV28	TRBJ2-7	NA	TGTGCCAGCAGCATCGGGCCGGGCTACGAGCAGTACTTC	CASSIGPGYEQYF
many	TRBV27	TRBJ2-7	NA	TGTGCCAGCAGGACAAGATTTCCCGATACCTACGAGCAGTACTTC	CASRTRFPDTYEQYF
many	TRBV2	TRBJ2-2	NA	TGTGCCAGCAGTGGCCACACTCGACTAGACACCGGGGAGCTGTTTTTT	CASSGHTRLDTGELFF
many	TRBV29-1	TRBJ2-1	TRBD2	TGCAGCGTTTACGGACTAGCGGGAGGGCTTTACAATGAGCAGTTCTTC	CSVYGLAGGLYNEQFF
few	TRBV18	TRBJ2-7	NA	TGTGCCAGCTCCCCGTCTTTCTACGAGCAGTACTTC	CASSPSFYEQYF
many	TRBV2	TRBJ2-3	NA	TGTGCCAGCAGTGATGGGGGGTTACTCACAGATACGCAGTATTTT	CASSDGGLLTDTQYF
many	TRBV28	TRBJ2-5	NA	TGTGCCAGCAGCCCAGGCGAGGGGGAAGCAGAGACCCAGTACTTC	CASSPGEGEAETQYF
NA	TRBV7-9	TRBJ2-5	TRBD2	TGTGCCAGCAGCTTAGCGGCGGGAGTTCAAGAGACCCGGTACTTC	CASSLAAGVQETRYF
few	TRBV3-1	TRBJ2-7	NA	TGTGCCAGCACCAGACAACCCGGGGACTACGAGCAGTACTTC	CASTRQPGDYEQYF
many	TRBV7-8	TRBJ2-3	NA	TGTGCCAGCAGCTTAGGGGCAGGTCCCACAGATACGCAGTATTTT	CASSLGAGPTDTQYF
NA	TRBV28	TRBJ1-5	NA	TGTGCCAGCAGTTTCACCCAGCCCCAGCATTTT	CASSFTQPQHF
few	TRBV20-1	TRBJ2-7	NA	TGCAGTGCTAGATCTTCATTGGGGTACGAGCAGTACTTC	CSARSSLGYEQYF
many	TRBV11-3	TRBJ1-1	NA	TGTGCCAGCAGCTCGCGGGGGGGAGACTATGAAGCTTTCTTT	CASSSRGGDYEAFF